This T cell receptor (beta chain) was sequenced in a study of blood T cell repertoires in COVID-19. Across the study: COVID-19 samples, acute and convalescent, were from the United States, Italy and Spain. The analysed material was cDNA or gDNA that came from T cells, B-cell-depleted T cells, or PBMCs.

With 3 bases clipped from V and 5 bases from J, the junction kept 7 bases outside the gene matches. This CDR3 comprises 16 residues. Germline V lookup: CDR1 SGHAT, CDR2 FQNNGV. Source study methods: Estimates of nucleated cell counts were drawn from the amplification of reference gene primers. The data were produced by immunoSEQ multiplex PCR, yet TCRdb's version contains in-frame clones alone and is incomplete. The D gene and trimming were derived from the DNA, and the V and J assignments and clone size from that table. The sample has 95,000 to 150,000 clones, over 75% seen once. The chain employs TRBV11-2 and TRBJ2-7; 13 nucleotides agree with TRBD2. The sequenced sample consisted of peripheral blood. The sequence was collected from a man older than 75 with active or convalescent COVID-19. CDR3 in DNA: TGTGCCAGCAGCTTCGGACTAGCGGGAGCTTCTAACGAGCAGTACTTC. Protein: CASSFGLAGASNEQYF.